These 11 T cell receptor beta chains were sequenced from one sample in a study of response to subunit inactivated influenza vaccine. TCRdb re-analysed the RT-PCR reads in MiXCR, keeping a single row per CDR3 protein. This table has about 540,000 distinct CDR3 sequences, around 25% appearing once. The data also belong to a second study, concerning T cells expressing NK-cell markers. From that second work: In generating TCR beta cDNA, 5'RACE template switching with UMIs was used.

This specimen consisted of CD4+ T cells sorted from PBMCs, obtained 12 days after vaccination. The receptors were sampled from a man aged 50 or older who received an inactivated influenza vaccine.

This clonotype was seen at least ten times. This chain uses TRBV3-1 with TRBJ2-3, with a possible D match to TRBD2 (5 bases). Germline assignment: CDR1 LGHDT and CDR2 YNNKEL (reference sequence). V dropped 4 bases and J dropped 0 bases, with 11 bases sitting between them. The CDR3 is 15 residues long. The CDR3 DNA reads TGTGCCAGCAGCCGGAGCGGACCTAGCACAGATACGCAGTATTTT. It translates to CASSRSGPSTDTQYF.

The V gene is TRBV24-1, the J gene TRBJ2-3, with 10 bases identical to TRBD1. Per germline, CDR1 KGHDR and CDR2 SFDVKD. This CDR3 is 17 amino acids long. Trimming removed 0 bases from V and 4 bases from J; junction bases left unmatched: 6. CDR3 nucleotide sequence: TGTGCCACCAGTGATTTGGGGACAGGGGATTTGGCAGATACGCAGTATTTT. This translates into CATSDLGTGDLADTQYF.

This chain joins TRBV5-1 and TRBJ2-7; D ambiguous. CDR3 length: 13 amino acids. V lost 5 bases and J lost 6, with 15 bases in between. Germline V gene sequence: CDR1 SGHRS, CDR2 YFSETQ. The CDR3 loop reads CASSVGRVVEQYF. CDR3 sequence (DNA): TGCGCCAGCAGTGTGGGAAGGGTCGTCGAGCAGTACTTC.

V usage is TRBV7-3 and J usage is TRBJ2-3, with 8 nucleotides matching TRBD2. Germline trimming cut 5 bases from V and 5 bases from J; bases unmatched to any gene: 3. This CDR3 is built from 13 residues. CDR1 is SGHTA, CDR2 FQGTGA, per germline. The CDR3 region has the DNA TGTGCCAGCAGCCCGGGACTAGTAGATACGCAGTATTTT. Translated: CASSPGLVDTQYF. Based on the CDR3 plus reference TRBV7-3 and TRBJ2-3, the full variable domain is GAGVSQTPSNKVTEKGKYVELRCDPISGHTALYWYRQSLGQGPEFLIYFQGTGAADDSGLPNDRFFAVRPEGSVSTLKIQRTERGDSAVYLCASSPGLVDTQYFGPGTRLTVL.

This clonotype was seen repeatedly, ten times or more. The chain carries TRBV7-9 and TRBJ1-1, with a possible D match to TRBD1 (5 bases). V was trimmed by 1 base and J by 2 bases, leaving 11 bases between them. The CDR3 extends over 15 amino acids. Germline V gives CDR1 SEHNR, CDR2 FQNEAQ (reference sequence). The CDR3 reads CASSLDGTANTEAFF. The CDR3 DNA reads TGTGCCAGCAGCTTAGACGGGACCGCAAACACTGAAGCTTTCTTT.

Many counts were recorded for this clonotype. V gene TRBV5-1 combines with J gene TRBJ1-2; D remains ambiguous. The ends were cut back, 0 bases at V and 4 bases at J, with 13 bases in the middle. Germline V gene sequence: CDR1 SGHRS, CDR2 YFSETQ. There are 15 residues in the CDR3. The CDR3 loop reads CASSLDGERIYGYTF. The DNA for the CDR3 is TGCGCCAGCAGCTTGGATGGGGAAAGGATCTATGGCTACACCTTC.

In its sample, this clonotype was seen once. The chain employs TRBV3-1 and TRBJ2-2; a possible D gene is TRBD1 (5 bases). V shed 4 bases and J shed 7 bases, with 16 bases lying between them. The CDR3 has 15 residues. CDR1 is LGHDT, CDR2 YNNKEL, per germline (reference sequence). CDR3 sequence reads: CASSRSGARVGELFF. For the CDR3, the DNA is TGTGCCAGCAGCCGCTCCGGTGCCAGGGTCGGGGAGCTGTTTTTT.

At least ten counts were recorded for this clonotype. The rearrangement joins TRBV6-5 to TRBJ2-7; 10 positions match TRBD1. Germline assignment: CDR1 MNHEY and CDR2 SVGAGI. The V and J ends lost 2 bases and 3 bases, in that order; junction bases with no gene match: 1. CDR3 length: 14 amino acids. The CDR3 protein is CASSYRDRGYEQYF. The CDR3 DNA reads TGTGCCAGCAGTTACCGGGACAGGGGCTACGAGCAGTACTTC.

The rearrangement uses TRBV12-3 or TRBV12-4 and TRBJ2-7, with D perhaps given as TRBD1 or TRBD2 (5 bases each). V shed 1 base and J shed 5 bases, with 12 bases lying between them. The CDR3 has 14 amino acids. The CDR3, as DNA: TGTGCCAGCAGTTTAGGAGGGGCTGGGAACGAGCAGTACTTC. It is translated as CASSLGGAGNEQYF.

The genes are TRBV18 and TRBJ2-1; tentatively, D is TRBD2 (5 bases). Trimming pared 6 bases from V and 5 bases from J, leaving 11 bases between. The CDR3 runs to 13 residues. CDR1 is KGHSH and CDR2 is LQKENI in the germline V gene. The CDR3 DNA follows: TGTGCCAGCTCGCGGAGGACCGACAATGAGCAGTTCTTC. Translation: CASSRRTDNEQFF.

This chain links TRBV7-2 with TRBJ2-5, with 14 bases matching TRBD2. The V segment lost 5 bases and the J segment 9 bases; nucleotides outside the gene matches: 11. The CDR3 is 16 residues long. CDR1 SGHTA and CDR2 FQGNSA come from the germline V gene. In DNA form, the CDR3 reads TGTGCCAGCAGCCAGACTGGGACTAGCGGGAGAATGCCCCAGTACTTC. This gives the protein CASSQTGTSGRMPQYF. Together with reference TRBV7-2 and TRBJ2-5, the CDR3 gives the full variable domain: GAGVSQSPSNKVTEKGKDVELRCDPISGHTALYWYRQSLGQGLEFLIYFQGNSAPDKSGLPSDRFSAERTGGSVSTLTIQRTQQEDSAVYLCASSQTGTSGRMPQYFGPGTRLLVL.